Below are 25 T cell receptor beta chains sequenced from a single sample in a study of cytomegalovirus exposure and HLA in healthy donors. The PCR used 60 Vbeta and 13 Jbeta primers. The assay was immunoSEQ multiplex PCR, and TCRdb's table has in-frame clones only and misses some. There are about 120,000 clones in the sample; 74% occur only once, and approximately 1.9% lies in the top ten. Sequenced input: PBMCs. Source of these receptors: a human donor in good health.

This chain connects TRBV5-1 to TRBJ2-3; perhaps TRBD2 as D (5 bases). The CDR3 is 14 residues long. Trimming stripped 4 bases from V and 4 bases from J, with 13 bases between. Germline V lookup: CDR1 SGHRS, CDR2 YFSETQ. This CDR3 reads CASSESSEADTQYF. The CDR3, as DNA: TGCGCCAGCAGCGAGAGTAGCGAGGCAGATACGCAGTATTTT.

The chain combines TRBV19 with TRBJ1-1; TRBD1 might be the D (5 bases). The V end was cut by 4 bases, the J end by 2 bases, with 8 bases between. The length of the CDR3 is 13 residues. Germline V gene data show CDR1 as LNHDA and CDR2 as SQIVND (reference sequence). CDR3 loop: CASSTQGNTEAFF. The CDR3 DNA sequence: TGTGCCAGTAGTACCCAGGGTAACACTGAAGCTTTCTTT.

The CDR3 region is CASSFITGELFF. CDR3 DNA: TGTGCCAGCAGCTTCATCACCGGGGAGCTGTTTTTT. This chain connects TRBV7-9 to TRBJ2-2; D is undetermined. Germline V gives CDR1 SEHNR, CDR2 FQNEAQ (reference sequence). V lost 3 bases to trimming and J lost 4 bases, with 3 bases between them. The CDR3 spans 12 residues. The whole variable domain, filled in from reference TRBV7-9 and TRBJ2-2, reads DTGVSQNPRHKITKRGQNVTFRCDPISEHNRLYWYRQTLGQGPEFLTYFQNEAQLEKSRLLSDRFSAERPKGSFSTLEIQRTEQGDSAMYLCASSFITGELFFGEGSRLTVL.

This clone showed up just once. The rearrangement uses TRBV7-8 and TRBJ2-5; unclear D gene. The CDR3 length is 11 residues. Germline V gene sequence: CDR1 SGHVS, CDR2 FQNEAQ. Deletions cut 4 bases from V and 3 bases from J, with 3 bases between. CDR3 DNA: TGTGCCAGCAGCTCCAAAGAGACCCAGTACTTC. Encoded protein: CASSSKETQYF.

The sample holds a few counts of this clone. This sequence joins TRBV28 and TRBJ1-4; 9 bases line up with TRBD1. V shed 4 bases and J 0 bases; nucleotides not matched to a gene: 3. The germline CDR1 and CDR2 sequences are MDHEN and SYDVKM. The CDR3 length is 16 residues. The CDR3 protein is CASSSTGGPTNEKLFF. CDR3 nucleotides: TGTGCCAGCAGTTCGACAGGGGGGCCAACTAATGAAAAACTGTTTTTT.

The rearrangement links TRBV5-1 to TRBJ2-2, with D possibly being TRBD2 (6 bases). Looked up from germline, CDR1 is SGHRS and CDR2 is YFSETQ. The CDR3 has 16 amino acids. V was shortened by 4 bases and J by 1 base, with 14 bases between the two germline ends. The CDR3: CASSPRGSGNTGELFF. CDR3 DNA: TGCGCCAGCAGCCCCCGTGGTAGCGGGAACACCGGGGAGCTGTTTTTT.

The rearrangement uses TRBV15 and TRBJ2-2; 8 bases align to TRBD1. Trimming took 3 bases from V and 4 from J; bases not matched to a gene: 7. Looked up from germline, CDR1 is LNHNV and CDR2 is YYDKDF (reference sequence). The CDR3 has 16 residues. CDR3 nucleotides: TGTGCCACCAGCAGCCCCTACAGGGGGTCCACCGGGGAGCTGTTTTTT. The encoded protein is CATSSPYRGSTGELFF.

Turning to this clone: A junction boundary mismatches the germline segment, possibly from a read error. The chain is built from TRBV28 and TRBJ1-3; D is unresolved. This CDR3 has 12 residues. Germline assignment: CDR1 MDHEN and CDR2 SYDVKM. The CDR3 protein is CATAEALYRWHF. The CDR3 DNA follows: TGTGCCACCGCTGAGGCTCTGTACCGCTGGCATTTT.

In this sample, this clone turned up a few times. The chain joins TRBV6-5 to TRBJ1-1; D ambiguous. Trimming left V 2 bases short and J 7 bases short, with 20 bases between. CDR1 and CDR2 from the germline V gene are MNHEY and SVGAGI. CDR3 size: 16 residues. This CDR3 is CASSYTPGGRRSEAFF. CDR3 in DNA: TGTGCCAGCAGTTACACTCCAGGAGGTAGACGGAGTGAAGCTTTCTTT.

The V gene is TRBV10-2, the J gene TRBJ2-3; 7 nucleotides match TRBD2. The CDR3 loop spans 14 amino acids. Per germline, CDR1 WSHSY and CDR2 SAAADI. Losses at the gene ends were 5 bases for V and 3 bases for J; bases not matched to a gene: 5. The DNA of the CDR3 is TGCGCCAGCAGTTATGCGGGAGCAACAGATACGCAGTATTTT. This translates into CASSYAGATDTQYF.

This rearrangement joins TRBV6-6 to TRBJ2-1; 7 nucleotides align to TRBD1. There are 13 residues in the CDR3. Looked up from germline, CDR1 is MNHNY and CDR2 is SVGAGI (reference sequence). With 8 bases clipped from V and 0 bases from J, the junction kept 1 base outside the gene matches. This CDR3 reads CASRDSSYNEQFF. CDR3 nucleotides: TGTGCCAGCCGGGACAGCTCCTACAATGAGCAGTTCTTC.

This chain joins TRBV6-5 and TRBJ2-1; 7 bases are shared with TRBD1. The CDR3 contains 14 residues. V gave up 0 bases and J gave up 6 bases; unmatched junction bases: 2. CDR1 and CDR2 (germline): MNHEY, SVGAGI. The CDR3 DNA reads TGTGCCAGCAGTTACTCGACAGGGAGCAATGAGCAGTTCTTC. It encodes CASSYSTGSNEQFF.

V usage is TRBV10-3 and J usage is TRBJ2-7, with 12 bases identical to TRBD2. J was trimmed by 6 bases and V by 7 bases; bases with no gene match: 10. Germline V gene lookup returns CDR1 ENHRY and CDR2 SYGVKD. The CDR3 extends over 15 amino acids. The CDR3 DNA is TGTGCCATCACTGCGACTAGCGGGAGACTTGGCGAGCAGTACTTC. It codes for CAITATSGRLGEQYF.

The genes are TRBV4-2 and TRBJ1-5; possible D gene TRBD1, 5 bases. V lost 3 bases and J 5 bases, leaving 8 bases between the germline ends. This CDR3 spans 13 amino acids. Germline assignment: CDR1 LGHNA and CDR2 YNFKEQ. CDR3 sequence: CASSQETDQPQHF. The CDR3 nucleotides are TGTGCCAGCAGCCAGGAGACAGATCAGCCCCAGCATTTT.

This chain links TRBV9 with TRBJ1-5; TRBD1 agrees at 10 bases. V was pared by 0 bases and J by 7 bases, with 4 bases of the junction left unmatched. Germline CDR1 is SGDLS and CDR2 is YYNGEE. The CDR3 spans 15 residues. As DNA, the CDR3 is TGTGCCAGCAGCGTAGGTGGGACAGGGGACCAGCCCCAGCATTTT. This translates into CASSVGGTGDQPQHF.

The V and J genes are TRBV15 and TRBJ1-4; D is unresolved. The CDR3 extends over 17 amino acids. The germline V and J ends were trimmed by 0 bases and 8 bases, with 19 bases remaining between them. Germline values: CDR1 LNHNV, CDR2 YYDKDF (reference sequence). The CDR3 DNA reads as TGTGCCACCAGCAGAGATACCGGTGCGACCCCGAGGGAAAAACTGTTTTTT. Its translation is CATSRDTGATPREKLFF. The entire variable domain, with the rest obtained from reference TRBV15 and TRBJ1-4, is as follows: DAMVIQNPRYQVTQFGKPVTLSCSQTLNHNVMYWYQQKSSQAPKLLFHYYDKDFNNEADTPDNFQSRRPNTSFCFLDIRSPGLGDTAMYLCATSRDTGATPREKLFFGSGTQLSVL.

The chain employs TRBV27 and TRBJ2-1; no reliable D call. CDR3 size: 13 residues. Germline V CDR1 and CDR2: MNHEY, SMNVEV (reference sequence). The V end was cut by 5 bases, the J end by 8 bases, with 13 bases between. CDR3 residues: CASSTPPGYEQFF. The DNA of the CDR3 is TGTGCCAGCAGTACTCCCCCAGGTTATGAGCAGTTCTTC.

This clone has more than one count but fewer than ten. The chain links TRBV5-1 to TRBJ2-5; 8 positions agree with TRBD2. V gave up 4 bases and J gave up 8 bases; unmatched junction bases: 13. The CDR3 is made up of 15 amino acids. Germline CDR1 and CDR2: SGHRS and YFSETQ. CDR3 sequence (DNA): TGCGCCAGCAGCCCAACCCCGGGACTAGGTTTCACCCAGTACTTC. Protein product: CASSPTPGLGFTQYF.

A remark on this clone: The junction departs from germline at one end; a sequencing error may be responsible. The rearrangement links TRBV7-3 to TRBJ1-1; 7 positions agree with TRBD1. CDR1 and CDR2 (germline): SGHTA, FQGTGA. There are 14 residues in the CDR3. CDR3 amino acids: CASSSTGIPTEAFF. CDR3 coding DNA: TGTGCCAGCAGCTCGACAGGGATTCCCACTGAGGCTTTCTTT.

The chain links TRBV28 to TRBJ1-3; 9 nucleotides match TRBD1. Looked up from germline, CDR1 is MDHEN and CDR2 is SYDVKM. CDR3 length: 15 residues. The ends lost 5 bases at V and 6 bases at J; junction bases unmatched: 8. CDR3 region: CASSPTGTGLNTIYF. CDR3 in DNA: TGTGCCAGCAGTCCTACCGGGACAGGGTTAAACACCATATATTTT.

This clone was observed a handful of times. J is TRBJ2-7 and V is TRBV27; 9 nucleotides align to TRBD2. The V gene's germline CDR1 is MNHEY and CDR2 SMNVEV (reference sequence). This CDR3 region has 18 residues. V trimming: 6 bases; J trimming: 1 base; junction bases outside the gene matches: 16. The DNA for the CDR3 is TGTGCCAGCAGACTAGCGGGTACACAAAGTCTTAATTCCTACGAGCAGTACTTC. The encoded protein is CASRLAGTQSLNSYEQYF.

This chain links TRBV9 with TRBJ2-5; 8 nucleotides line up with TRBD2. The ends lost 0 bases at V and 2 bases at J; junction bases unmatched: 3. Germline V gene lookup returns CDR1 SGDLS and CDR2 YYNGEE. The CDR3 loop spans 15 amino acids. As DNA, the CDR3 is TGTGCCAGCAGCGTAGCGGTAGCGGGGCAAGAGACCCAGTACTTC. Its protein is CASSVAVAGQETQYF. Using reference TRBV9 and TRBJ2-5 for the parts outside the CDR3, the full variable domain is DSGVTQTPKHLITATGQRVTLRCSPRSGDLSVYWYQQSLDQGLQFLIQYYNGEERAKGNILERFSAQQFPDLHSELNLSSLELGDSALYFCASSVAVAGQETQYFGPGTRLLVL.

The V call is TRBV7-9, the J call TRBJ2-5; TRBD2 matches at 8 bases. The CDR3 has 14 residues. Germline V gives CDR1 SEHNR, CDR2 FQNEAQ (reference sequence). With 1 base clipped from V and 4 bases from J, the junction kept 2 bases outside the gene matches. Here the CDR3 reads CASSLVSGGETQYF. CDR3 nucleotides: TGTGCCAGCAGCTTAGTCAGCGGGGGAGAGACCCAGTACTTC.

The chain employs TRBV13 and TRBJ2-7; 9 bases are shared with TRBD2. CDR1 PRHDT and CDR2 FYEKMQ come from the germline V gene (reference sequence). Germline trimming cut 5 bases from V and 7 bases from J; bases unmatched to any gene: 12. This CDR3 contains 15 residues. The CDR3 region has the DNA TGTGCCAGCAGCCTCCTGGGAGCTAGCGGGATGGAGCAGTACTTC. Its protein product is CASSLLGASGMEQYF.

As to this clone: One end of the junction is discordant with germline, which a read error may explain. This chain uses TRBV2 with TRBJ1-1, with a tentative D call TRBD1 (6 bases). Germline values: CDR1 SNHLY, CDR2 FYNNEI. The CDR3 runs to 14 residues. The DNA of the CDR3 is TGTGCCAGCAGTACCCAACGAAGACAGGCCGATAGTCTCTTT. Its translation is CASSTQRRQADSLF.